This T cell receptor (beta chain) comes out of a study of identical twins. Study outcomes and limitations: Invariant cells of the MAIT and iNKT types might have partly distorted the zero-insertion analyses. Models, which agreed with sharing between unrelated individuals, nonetheless underestimated the out-of-frame TCR alpha sharing seen in monozygotic twins.

The CDR3 extends over 15 amino acids. CDR1 is LNHDA and CDR2 is SQIVND in the germline V gene (reference sequence). V shed 2 bases and J 5 bases; nucleotides not matched to a gene: 4. This clonotype turned up a few times. Its antigen is as yet unknown. TCRdb fed the 5' RACE reads into MiXCR, producing one record per CDR3 protein. The table includes under 900,000 distinct CDR3 sequences, roughly 12% detected once. The same sample was also studied in work on yellow fever vaccine responses in identical twins.

The sequencing input was PBMCs. This sequence originates from a woman aged 18-35 years in good health. The chain uses TRBV19 and TRBJ2-1, with 9 bases matching TRBD2. The CDR3 nucleotides are TGTGCCAGTAGTATAACTAGCGGGCCTAACAATGAGCAGTTCTTC. Encoded protein: CASSITSGPNNEQFF.